This is a list of T cell receptor beta chains from one sample in a study of a mutant IDH1 vaccine in newly diagnosed glioma. Sequenced by immunoSEQ multiplex PCR; TCRdb stores in-frame clones only, minus some. The sample includes some 67,000 clones, around 82% of them seen just once. This sample comprised peripheral blood mononuclear cells (PBMCs), obtained from a glioma patient treated with radiotherapy, temozolomide or both. Receptor source: a woman between 18 and 29 years old with glioma. Some clones in this sample may be carry-over from other donors' samples. Each CDR3 is given with its conserved first and last residue. The order of the fields is clone size, D gene, V gene, J gene, CDR3 protein, CDR3 DNA. A D gene is named only where the DNA matches it firmly. Part of the rows lack a size; the others show once, few, many or a class for expanded clones.

-,TRBD1,TRBV27,TRBJ1-4,CASSLTGGTNEKLFF,TGTGCCAGCAGTTTAACAGGGGGGACTAATGAAAAACTGTTTTTT
-,-,TRBV4-2,TRBJ1-6,CASSQDRRNYNSPLHF,TGTGCCAGCAGCCAAGACCGACGGAACTATAATTCACCCCTCCACTTT
-,-,TRBV5-6,TRBJ1-1,CASSRTLGAEAFF,TGTGCCAGCAGCAGGACTTTGGGGGCTGAAGCTTTCTTT
-,-,TRBV4-2,TRBJ2-7,CASSPRGYEQYF,TGTGCCAGCAGCCCAAGGGGCTACGAGCAGTACTTC
-,TRBD2,TRBV9,TRBJ2-1,CASGRLAGGYNEQFF,TGTGCCAGCGGAAGACTAGCGGGAGGATACAATGAGCAGTTCTTC
medium-sized,TRBD2,TRBV6-1,TRBJ2-3,CASSGGGATDTQYF,TGTGCCAGCAGTGGCGGGGGGGCCACAGATACGCAGTATTTT
-,TRBD2,TRBV5-4,TRBJ2-7,CASSLDGTIYEQYF,TGTGCCAGCAGCTTAGATGGGACTATCTACGAGCAGTACTTC
-,-,TRBV6-5,TRBJ1-4,CASSTPGGDEKLFF,TGTGCCAGCAGTACCCCGGGGGGGGACGAAAAACTGTTTTTT
-,-,TRBV27,TRBJ2-3,CASSLISTDTQYF,TGTGCCAGCAGTTTAATTTCCACAGATACGCAGTATTTT
-,-,TRBV2,TRBJ2-7,CASRGRASYEQYF,TGTGCCAGCAGGGGACGGGCCTCCTACGAGCAGTACTTC
-,-,TRBV15,TRBJ1-1,CATSRPGTEAFF,TGTGCCACCAGCAGGCCCGGTACTGAAGCTTTCTTT
-,-,TRBV19,TRBJ2-2,CASSDWDTGELFF,TGTGCCAGTAGTGACTGGGACACCGGGGAGCTGTTTTTT
-,TRBD2,TRBV30,TRBJ2-1,CALLAGGYNEQFF,TGTGCCTTATTAGCGGGAGGGTACAATGAGCAGTTCTTC
once,TRBD2,TRBV19,TRBJ2-7,CASKASGAGGYEQYF,TGTGCCAGTAAGGCCTCGGGAGCGGGAGGGTACGAGCAGTACTTC
-,TRBD1,TRBV19,TRBJ1-2,CASSHGQGGRGYGYTF,TGTGCCAGTAGTCATGGACAGGGGGGAAGAGGGTATGGCTACACCTTC
-,TRBD1,TRBV5-5,TRBJ2-7,CASSFLGGPYEQYF,TGTGCCAGCAGCTTTCTAGGGGGCCCCTACGAGCAGTACTTC
-,-,TRBV5-6,TRBJ2-7,CASTTWGYEQYF,TGTGCCAGCACCACGTGGGGCTACGAGCAGTACTTC
-,-,TRBV5-1,TRBJ1-6,CASSLNSGDVANSPLHF,TGCGCCAGCAGCTTGAACTCCGGAGACGTTGCTAATTCACCCCTCCACTTT
-,-,TRBV7-9,TRBJ1-1,CASSLGQAFF,TGTGCCAGCAGCTTAGGACAAGCTTTCTTT
-,-,TRBV9,TRBJ2-7,CASSVVPGPYEQYF,TGTGCCAGCAGCGTAGTTCCAGGGCCCTACGAGCAGTACTTC
-,-,TRBV4-1,TRBJ1-2,CASSQGAGFVIPYYGYTF,TGCGCCAGCAGCCAAGGGGCAGGGTTTGTTATTCCTTATTATGGCTACACCTTC
-,-,TRBV9,TRBJ2-1,CASSPSGGGRYNEQFF,TGTGCCAGCAGTCCGAGTGGGGGCGGGAGATACAATGAGCAGTTCTTC
-,TRBD1,TRBV5-1,TRBJ2-7,CASSLDAGTGVEQYF,TGCGCCAGCAGCTTGGACGCCGGGACAGGGGTCGAGCAGTACTTC
once,TRBD1,TRBV5-1,TRBJ1-3,CASSWGQSSGNTIYF,TGCGCCAGCAGCTGGGGACAGAGCTCTGGAAACACCATATATTTT
once,TRBD1,TRBV7-9,TRBJ2-2,CASRVRGRIGGELFF,TGTGCCAGCCGAGTCAGGGGGCGAATTGGCGGGGAGCTGTTTTTT
-,TRBD2,TRBV19,TRBJ2-7,CASTMALAGDYEQYF,TGTGCCAGTACCATGGCACTAGCGGGAGACTACGAGCAGTACTTC
-,-,TRBV15,TRBJ1-1,CATSRPSGGRLNTEAFF,TGTGCCACCAGCAGACCTTCCGGGGGTAGGTTAAACACTGAAGCTTTCTTT